The clone carrying this TCR beta chain turned up a few times. When ophthalmopathy did not progress within 18 months, Graves' hyperthyroidism was considered stable. Diagnosis of hyperthyroidism was new in patients aged 18 to 65, and its duration was under 2 months. Pregnant or lactating patients were excluded, as were those with uncontrolled infection or other autoimmune disease. The data originate from a study of T cells in Graves' hyperthyroidism and ophthalmopathy. Background on the study: It was at initial diagnosis, before any treatment, that peripheral blood was collected.

TCR beta CDR3 sequences were amplified from RNA transcripts. The HTBI primer set served for first-round RT-PCR of the TCR CDR3. TCRdb reprocessed the multiplex PCR reads with MiXCR, giving one entry per CDR3 protein. The sample yields some 270,000 distinct CDR3 sequences, roughly 13% seen once. The sequenced sample consisted of blood. This clonotype originated in a woman aged 40 to 55 with Graves' hyperthyroidism.

The CDR3 reads CATTDREFTYEQYF. CDR3 in DNA: TGTGCCACTACGGACAGGGAATTTACCTACGAGCAGTACTTC. The chain combines TRBV7-9 with TRBJ2-7; 8 bases map to TRBD1. CDR1 and CDR2 (germline): SEHNR, FQNEAQ (reference sequence). The length of the CDR3 is 14 residues. V was pared by 10 bases and J by 2 bases, with 10 bases of the junction left unmatched.